The rows below give T cell receptor beta chains drawn from one sample of a study of blood T cell repertoires in COVID-19. Assay used: immunoSEQ multiplex PCR; TCRdb lists only in-frame clones, some missing. The data hold 45,000 to 50,000 clones, with 85% to 90% observed a single time. Sequenced input: peripheral blood. All receptors come from a human donor in a cohort sampled during active COVID-19. CDR3s include the opening cysteine and the closing phenylalanine or tryptophan. The order of the fields is D gene, J gene, V gene, clone size, CDR3 DNA, CDR3 protein. The D gene is left open where the match is weak. Not all rows give a size; the values are once, few, many and, for expanded clones, a class.

d_gene: TRBD1; j_gene: TRBJ1-6; v_gene: TRBV10-3; abundance: .; CDR3nt: TGTGCCACGGGACAGGGGGCTTTGGGTTCACCCCTCCACTTT; CDR3aa: CATGQGALGSPLHF
d_gene: .; j_gene: TRBJ2-2; v_gene: TRBV9; abundance: few; CDR3nt: TGTGCCAGCAGCGTAGCAAGTCGGACTTACGACACCGGGGAGCTGTTTTTT; CDR3aa: CASSVASRTYDTGELFF
d_gene: TRBD1; j_gene: TRBJ1-6; v_gene: TRBV5-6; abundance: .; CDR3nt: TGTGCCAGCAGCCCCGCGACAGGGGGGAATTCACCCCTCCACTTT; CDR3aa: CASSPATGGNSPLHF
d_gene: .; j_gene: TRBJ1-1; v_gene: TRBV5-1; abundance: .; CDR3nt: TGCGCCAGCAGAAAGACAGGAGATGAAGCTTTCTTT; CDR3aa: CASRKTGDEAFF
d_gene: .; j_gene: TRBJ2-1; v_gene: TRBV7-2; abundance: .; CDR3nt: TGTGCCAGCAGCCCCTCGGGCCAGGGAGGATATGAGCAGTTCTTC; CDR3aa: CASSPSGQGGYEQFF
d_gene: .; j_gene: TRBJ1-5; v_gene: TRBV15; abundance: .; CDR3nt: TGTGCCACCAGCATTTCAGGGGACAATCAGCCCCAGCATTTT; CDR3aa: CATSISGDNQPQHF
d_gene: TRBD2; j_gene: TRBJ2-7; v_gene: TRBV5-1; abundance: once; CDR3nt: TGCGCCAGCAGGTACGACGGGGGGATGGAGGAGCAGTACTTC; CDR3aa: CASRYDGGMEEQYF
d_gene: TRBD2; j_gene: TRBJ2-1; v_gene: TRBV19; abundance: .; CDR3nt: TGTGCCAGTACTCGAGCGGGGCTCTCCTACAATGAGCAGTTCTTC; CDR3aa: CASTRAGLSYNEQFF
d_gene: .; j_gene: TRBJ1-1; v_gene: TRBV7-9; abundance: .; CDR3nt: TGTGCCAGCAGCTTAGTAGGGTTGGGACTAGGCACTGAAGCTTTCTTT; CDR3aa: CASSLVGLGLGTEAFF
d_gene: .; j_gene: TRBJ1-2; v_gene: TRBV10-1; abundance: .; CDR3nt: TGCGCCAGCGGGAGGCTCAAGGATGGCTACACCTTC; CDR3aa: CASGRLKDGYTF
d_gene: TRBD1; j_gene: TRBJ1-4; v_gene: TRBV3-1/TRBV3-2; abundance: .; CDR3nt: TGTGCCAGCACGCGGACAGGGAACGATGAAAAACTGTTTTTT; CDR3aa: CASTRTGNDEKLFF